Described below is a single T cell receptor beta chain sequence and its context. As handled by the study authors: Estimates of nucleated cell counts were drawn from the amplification of reference gene primers. Libraries were prepared by immunoSEQ multiplex PCR; TCRdb keeps only in-frame clonotypes and omits some of them. From that table come the V and J calls and clone size; the DNA was used to work out D and trimming. The sample consists of 350,000 to 450,000 clones, around 84% of them appearing once. The record originates from a study of blood T cell repertoires in COVID-19. The overall study: COVID-19 samples collected from the United States, Italy and Spain covered acute and convalescent phases. In each case, the material was cDNA or gDNA derived from T cells, B-cell-depleted T cells, or PBMCs.

The CDR3 consists of 15 residues. Germline V gene data show CDR1 as LNHDA and CDR2 as SQIVND (reference sequence). V shed 7 bases, J shed 0 bases, and the junction held 8 bases outside the gene matches. Source material: peripheral blood. This receptor was identified in a woman under 30 with acute or convalescent COVID-19. J is TRBJ1-1 and V is TRBV19, with 7 bases aligning to TRBD1. CDR3 nucleotides: TGTGCCAGTACGGTACAGGGGCTAATGAACACTGAAGCTTTCTTT. Its translation: CASTVQGLMNTEAFF.